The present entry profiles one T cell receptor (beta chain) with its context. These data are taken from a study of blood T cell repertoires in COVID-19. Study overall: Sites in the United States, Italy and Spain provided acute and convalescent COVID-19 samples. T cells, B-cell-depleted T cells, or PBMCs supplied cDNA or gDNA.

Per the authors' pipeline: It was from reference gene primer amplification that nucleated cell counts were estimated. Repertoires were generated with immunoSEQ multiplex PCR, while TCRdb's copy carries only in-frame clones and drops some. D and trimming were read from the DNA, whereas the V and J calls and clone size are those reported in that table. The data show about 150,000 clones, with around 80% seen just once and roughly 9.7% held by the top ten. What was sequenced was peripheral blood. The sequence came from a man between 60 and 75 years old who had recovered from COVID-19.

The CDR3 loop is CASSLGTGGYEQYF. The CDR3 bases are TGTGCCAGCAGCTTGGGGACAGGGGGCTACGAGCAGTACTTC. The rearrangement links TRBV5-8 to TRBJ2-7; 10 bases are a match to TRBD1. CDR3 length: 14 residues. V was clipped by 0 bases and J by 3 bases; unmatched bases: 0. The germline V gene encodes CDR1 SGHTS and CDR2 YDEGEE.